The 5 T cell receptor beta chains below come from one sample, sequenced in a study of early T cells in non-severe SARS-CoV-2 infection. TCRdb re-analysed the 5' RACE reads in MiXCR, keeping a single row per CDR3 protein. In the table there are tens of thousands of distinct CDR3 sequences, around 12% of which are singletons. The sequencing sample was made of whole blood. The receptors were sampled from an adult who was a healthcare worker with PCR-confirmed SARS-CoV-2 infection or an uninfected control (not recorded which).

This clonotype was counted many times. This CDR3 reads CASTADSGSGELFF. In nucleotides, the CDR3 is TGTGCCAGCACCGCGGACTCGGGCTCCGGGGAGCTGTTTTTT. This chain joins TRBV6-5 and TRBJ2-2; a possible D gene is TRBD2 (5 bases). The CDR3 covers 14 residues. V was clipped by 7 bases and J by 6 bases, with 15 bases between them. Germline CDR1 MNHEY, CDR2 SVGAGI.

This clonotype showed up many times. The CDR3 here is CASSLGQGGNEQFF. In nucleotides, the CDR3 is TGTGCCAGCAGCTTAGGGCAGGGTGGCAATGAGCAGTTCTTC. This sequence joins TRBV7-6 and TRBJ2-1; tentatively, D is TRBD1 (5 bases). In germline, CDR1 is SGHVS, CDR2 FNYEAQ. This CDR3 spans 14 amino acids. V lost 1 base and J lost 6, with 10 bases in between.

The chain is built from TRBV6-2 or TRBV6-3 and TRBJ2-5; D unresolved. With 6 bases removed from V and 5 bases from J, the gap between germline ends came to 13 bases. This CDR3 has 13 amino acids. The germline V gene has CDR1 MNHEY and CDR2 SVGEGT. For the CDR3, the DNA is TGTGCCAGCAGCCCCGAGACTTTTGAGACCCAGTACTTC. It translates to CASSPETFETQYF.

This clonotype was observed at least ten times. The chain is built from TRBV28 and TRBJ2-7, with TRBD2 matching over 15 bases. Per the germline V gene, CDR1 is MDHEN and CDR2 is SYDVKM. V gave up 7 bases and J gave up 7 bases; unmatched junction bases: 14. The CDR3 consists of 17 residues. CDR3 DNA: TGTGCCAGCATCTCTCCGGGACTAGCGGGGGGCTTTGGAGAGCAGTACTTC. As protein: CASISPGLAGGFGEQYF. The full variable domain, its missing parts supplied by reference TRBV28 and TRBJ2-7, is DVKVTQSSRYLVKRTGEKVFLECVQDMDHENMFWYRQDPGLGLRLIYFSYDVKMKEKGDIPEGYSVSREKKERFSLILESASTNQTSMYLCASISPGLAGGFGEQYFGPGTRLTVT.

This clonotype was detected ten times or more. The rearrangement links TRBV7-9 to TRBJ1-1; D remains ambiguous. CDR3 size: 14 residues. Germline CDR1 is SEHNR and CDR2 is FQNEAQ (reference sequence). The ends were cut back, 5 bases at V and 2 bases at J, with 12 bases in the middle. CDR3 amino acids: CASSPSGFNTEAFF. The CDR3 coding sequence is TGTGCCAGCAGCCCCTCGGGCTTCAACACTGAAGCTTTCTTT.